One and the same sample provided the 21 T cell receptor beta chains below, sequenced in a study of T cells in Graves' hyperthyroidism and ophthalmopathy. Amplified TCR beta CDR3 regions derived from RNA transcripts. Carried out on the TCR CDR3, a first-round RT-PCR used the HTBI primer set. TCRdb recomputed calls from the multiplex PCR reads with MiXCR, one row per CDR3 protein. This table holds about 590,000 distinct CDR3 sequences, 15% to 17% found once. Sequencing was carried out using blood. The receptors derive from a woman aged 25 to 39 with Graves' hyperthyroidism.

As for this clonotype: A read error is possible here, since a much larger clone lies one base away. The CDR3 sequence is CASSEIEAFF. CDR3 nucleotide sequence: TGTGCCAGCAGTGAAATTGAAGCTTTCTTT. J is TRBJ1-1 and V is TRBV2; no reliable D call. The CDR3 sequence is 10 residues long. V was trimmed by 2 bases and J by 7 bases, leaving 2 bases between them. Germline V CDR1 and CDR2: SNHLY, FYNNEI.

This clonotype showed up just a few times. The chain's CDR3 is CASSYDLQGGNTEAFF. DNA of the CDR3: TGTGCCAGCAGTTACGATTTACAGGGGGGAAACACTGAAGCTTTCTTT. The chain carries TRBV6-5 and TRBJ1-1; 8 bases are a match to TRBD1. This CDR3 spans 16 amino acids. The germline V gene encodes CDR1 MNHEY and CDR2 SVGAGI. Trimming cost V 2 bases and J 2 bases; bases outside gene matches: 7.

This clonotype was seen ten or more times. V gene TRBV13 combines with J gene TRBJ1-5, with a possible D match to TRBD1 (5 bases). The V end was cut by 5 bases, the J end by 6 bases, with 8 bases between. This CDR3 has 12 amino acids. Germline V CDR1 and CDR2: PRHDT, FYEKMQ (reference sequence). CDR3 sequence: CASSARGQPQHF. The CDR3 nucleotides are TGTGCCAGCAGCGCAAGGGGTCAGCCCCAGCATTTT.

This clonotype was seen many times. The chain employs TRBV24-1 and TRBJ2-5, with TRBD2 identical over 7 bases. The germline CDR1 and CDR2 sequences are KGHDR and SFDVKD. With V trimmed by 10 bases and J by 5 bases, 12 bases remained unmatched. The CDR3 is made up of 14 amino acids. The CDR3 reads CATQSGTARETQYF. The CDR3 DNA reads TGTGCCACTCAAAGCGGGACTGCGAGGGAGACCCAGTACTTC.

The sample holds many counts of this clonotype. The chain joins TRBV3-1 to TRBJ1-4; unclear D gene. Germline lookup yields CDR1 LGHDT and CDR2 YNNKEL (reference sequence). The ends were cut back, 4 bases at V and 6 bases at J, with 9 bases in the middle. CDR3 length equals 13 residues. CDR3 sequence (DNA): TGTGCCAGCAGCCGCCGGCGGGATGAAAAACTGTTTTTT. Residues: CASSRRRDEKLFF.

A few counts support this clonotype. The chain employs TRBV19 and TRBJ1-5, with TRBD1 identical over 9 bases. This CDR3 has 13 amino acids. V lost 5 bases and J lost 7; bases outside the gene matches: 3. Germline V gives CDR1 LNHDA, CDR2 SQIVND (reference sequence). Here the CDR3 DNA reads TGTGCCAGTAGTTCGGACAGGGGACAGCCCCAGCATTTT. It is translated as CASSSDRGQPQHF.

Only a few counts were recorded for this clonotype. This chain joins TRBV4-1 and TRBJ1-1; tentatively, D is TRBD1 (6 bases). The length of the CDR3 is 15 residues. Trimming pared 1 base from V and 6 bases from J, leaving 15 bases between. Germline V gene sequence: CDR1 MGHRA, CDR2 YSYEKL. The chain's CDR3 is CASSQAQTGRAEAFF. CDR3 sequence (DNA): TGCGCCAGCAGCCAAGCCCAAACAGGGCGAGCTGAAGCTTTCTTT.

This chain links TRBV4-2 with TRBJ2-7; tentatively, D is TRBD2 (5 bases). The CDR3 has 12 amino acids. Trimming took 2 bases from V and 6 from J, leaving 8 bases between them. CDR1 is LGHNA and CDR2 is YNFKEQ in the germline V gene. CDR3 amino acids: CASSQYSAEQYF. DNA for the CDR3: TGTGCCAGCAGCCAATATAGCGCCGAGCAGTACTTC.

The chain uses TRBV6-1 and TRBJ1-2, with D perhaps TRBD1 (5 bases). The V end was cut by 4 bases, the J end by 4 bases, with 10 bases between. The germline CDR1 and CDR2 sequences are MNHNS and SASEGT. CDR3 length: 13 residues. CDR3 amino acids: CASSGDGGYGYTF. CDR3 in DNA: TGTGCCAGCAGTGGGGACGGAGGCTATGGCTACACCTTC.

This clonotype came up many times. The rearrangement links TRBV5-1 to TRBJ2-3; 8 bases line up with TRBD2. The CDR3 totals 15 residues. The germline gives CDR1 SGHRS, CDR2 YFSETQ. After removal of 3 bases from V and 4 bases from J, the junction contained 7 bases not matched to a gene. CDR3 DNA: TGCGCCAGCAGCTGGAGCGGGAGTGTCGCAGATACGCAGTATTTT. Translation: CASSWSGSVADTQYF.

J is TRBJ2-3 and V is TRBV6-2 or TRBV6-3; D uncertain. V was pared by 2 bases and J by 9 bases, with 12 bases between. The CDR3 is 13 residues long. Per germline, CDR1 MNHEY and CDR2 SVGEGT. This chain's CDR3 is CASSYPPDWTQYF. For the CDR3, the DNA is TGTGCCAGCAGTTACCCCCCGGATTGGACGCAGTATTTT.

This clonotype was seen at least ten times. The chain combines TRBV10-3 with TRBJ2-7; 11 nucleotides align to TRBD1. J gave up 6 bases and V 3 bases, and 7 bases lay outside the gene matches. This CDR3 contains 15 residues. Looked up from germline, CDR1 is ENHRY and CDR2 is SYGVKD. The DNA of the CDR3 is TGTGCCATCAGTGACCGGGACAGGGGGACAGGCGAGCAGTACTTC. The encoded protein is CAISDRDRGTGEQYF.

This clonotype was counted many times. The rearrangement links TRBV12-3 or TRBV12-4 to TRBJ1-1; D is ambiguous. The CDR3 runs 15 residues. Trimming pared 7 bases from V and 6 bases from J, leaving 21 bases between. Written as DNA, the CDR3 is TGTGCCAGCACCATGGGAAATTTCCCGGGCCCTGAAGCTTTCTTT. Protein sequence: CASTMGNFPGPEAFF.

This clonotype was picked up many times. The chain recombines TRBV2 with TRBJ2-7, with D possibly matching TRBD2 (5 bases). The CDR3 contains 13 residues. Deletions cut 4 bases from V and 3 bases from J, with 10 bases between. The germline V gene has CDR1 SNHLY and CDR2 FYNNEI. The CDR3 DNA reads TGTGCCAGCAGTGTAGCTAGCTTCTACGAGCAGTACTTC. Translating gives CASSVASFYEQYF.

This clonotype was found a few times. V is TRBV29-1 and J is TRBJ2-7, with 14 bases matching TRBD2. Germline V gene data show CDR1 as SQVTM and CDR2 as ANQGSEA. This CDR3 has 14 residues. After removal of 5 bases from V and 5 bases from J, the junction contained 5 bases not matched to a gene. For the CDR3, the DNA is TGCAGCGTTCAGGGACTAGCGGGAGACGACGAGCAGTACTTC. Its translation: CSVQGLAGDDEQYF.

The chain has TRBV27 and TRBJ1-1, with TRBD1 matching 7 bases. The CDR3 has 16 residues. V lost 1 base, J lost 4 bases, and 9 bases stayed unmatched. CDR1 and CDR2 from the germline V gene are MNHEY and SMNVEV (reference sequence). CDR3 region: CASSLFLGRGTTEAFF. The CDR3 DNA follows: TGTGCCAGCAGTTTATTTTTAGGCAGGGGGACCACTGAAGCTTTCTTT.

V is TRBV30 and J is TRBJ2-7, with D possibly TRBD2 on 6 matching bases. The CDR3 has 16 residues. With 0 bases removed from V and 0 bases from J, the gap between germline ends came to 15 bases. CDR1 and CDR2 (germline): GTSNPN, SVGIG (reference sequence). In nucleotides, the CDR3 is TGTGCCTGGAGTGTCATAAGGGACTCAAGCTCCTACGAGCAGTACTTC. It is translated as CAWSVIRDSSSYEQYF.

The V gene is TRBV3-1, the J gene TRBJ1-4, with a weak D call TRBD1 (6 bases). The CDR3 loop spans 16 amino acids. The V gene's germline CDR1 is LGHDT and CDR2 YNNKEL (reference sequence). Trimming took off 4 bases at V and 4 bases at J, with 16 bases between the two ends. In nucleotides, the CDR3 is TGTGCCAGCAGCCCGCAGGTGGGGGCCTATAATGAAAAACTGTTTTTT. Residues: CASSPQVGAYNEKLFF.

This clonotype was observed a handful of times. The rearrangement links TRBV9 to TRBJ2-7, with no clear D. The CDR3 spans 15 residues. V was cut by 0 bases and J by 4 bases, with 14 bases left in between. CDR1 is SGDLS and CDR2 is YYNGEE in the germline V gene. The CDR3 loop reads CASSVEGGQLYEQYF. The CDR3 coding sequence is TGTGCCAGCAGCGTAGAGGGCGGCCAGCTATACGAGCAGTACTTC. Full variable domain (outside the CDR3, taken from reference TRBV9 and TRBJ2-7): DSGVTQTPKHLITATGQRVTLRCSPRSGDLSVYWYQQSLDQGLQFLIQYYNGEERAKGNILERFSAQQFPDLHSELNLSSLELGDSALYFCASSVEGGQLYEQYFGPGTRLTVT.

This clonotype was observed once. The CDR3 region has the DNA TGTGCCAGCAGTTTTCGACAGGGGCCAGCCTACGAGCAGTACTTC. Its protein product is CASSFRQGPAYEQYF. The chain recombines TRBV7-6 with TRBJ2-7, with 8 bases matching TRBD1. Germline V lookup: CDR1 SGHVS, CDR2 FNYEAQ. V was clipped by 6 bases and J by 2 bases; unmatched bases: 9. The CDR3 totals 15 residues. Drawing the rest from reference TRBV7-6 and TRBJ2-7, the complete variable domain is GAGVSQSPRYKVTKRGQDVALRCDPISGHVSLYWYRQALGQGPEFLTYFNYEAQQDKSGLPNDRFSAERPEGSISTLTIQRTEQRDSAMYRCASSFRQGPAYEQYFGPGTRLTVT.

CDR3 DNA: TGCGCCAGCAGTTATGGGACTAGCGGGATATCTAGCACAGATACGCAGTATTTT. It specifies CASSYGTSGISSTDTQYF. The chain joins TRBV5-1 to TRBJ2-3; 13 nucleotides align to TRBD2. The CDR3 has 18 residues. CDR1 is SGHRS and CDR2 is YFSETQ in the germline V gene. V trimming: 5 bases; J trimming: 0 bases; junction bases outside the gene matches: 9.